These 15 T cell receptor beta chains originate from one sample sequenced in a study of control samples from healthy donors and cancer patients. The repertoire was sequenced with immunoSEQ multiplex PCR; TCRdb's copy has only in-frame clones and lacks some. This sample carries fewer than 200,000 clones, around 94% of them seen once, and the ten largest clones take about 1.4%. Sample: blood. The receptors stem from a man in his thirties or forties in good health.

V usage is TRBV3-1 (or the pseudogene TRBV3-2) and J usage is TRBJ2-7; 11 bases fit TRBD1. The germline V gene has CDR1 LGHDT and CDR2 YNNKEL (reference sequence). V lost 4 bases and J lost 7; bases outside the gene matches: 6. The CDR3 has 14 residues. CDR3 bases: TGTGCCAGCAGCCGTCGGGACAGGGGGTGGGAGCAGTACTTC. This codes for CASSRRDRGWEQYF.

Written as DNA, the CDR3 is TGTGCCAGCAGCTTAGGGTTATCGGGACTAGGCTCTCGCGAGCAGTACTTC. This gives the protein CASSLGLSGLGSREQYF. This rearrangement joins TRBV7-6 to TRBJ2-7, with 8 bases that match TRBD2. V trimming: 1 base; J trimming: 6 bases; junction bases outside the gene matches: 14. The CDR3 is made up of 17 amino acids. Germline V gene data show CDR1 as SGHVS and CDR2 as FNYEAQ.

This clone was detected only once. This chain connects TRBV19 to TRBJ2-1; 9 bases match TRBD2. This CDR3 has 16 amino acids. V shed 4 bases, J shed 8 bases, and the junction held 12 bases outside the gene matches. In germline, CDR1 is LNHDA, CDR2 SQIVND (reference sequence). This chain's CDR3 is CASSRGLRGRVYEQFF. CDR3 in DNA: TGTGCCAGTAGTAGGGGACTGCGCGGGAGGGTCTATGAGCAGTTCTTC. The full variable domain, in which reference TRBV19 and TRBJ2-1 provide the parts outside the CDR3, is DGGITQSPKYLFRKEGQNVTLSCEQNLNHDAMYWYRQDPGQGLRLIYYSQIVNDFQKGDIAEGYSVSREKKESFPLTVTSAQKNPTAFYLCASSRGLRGRVYEQFFGPGTRLTVL.

The chain carries TRBV5-1 and TRBJ1-2; 7 positions match TRBD1. J gave up 3 bases and V 4 bases, and 3 bases lay outside the gene matches. This CDR3 spans 13 amino acids. Germline values: CDR1 SGHRS, CDR2 YFSETQ. CDR3 DNA sequence: TGCGCCAGCAGCGCCGGGACAGACTATGGCTACACCTTC. Residues: CASSAGTDYGYTF.

In its sample, this clone was seen once. This chain connects TRBV7-9 to TRBJ1-2; D not resolved. The germline V and J ends were trimmed by 5 bases and 1 base, with 8 bases remaining between them. This CDR3 has 13 amino acids. Germline lookup yields CDR1 SEHNR and CDR2 FQNEAQ (reference sequence). In nucleotides, the CDR3 is TGTGCCAGCAGCCCTACAGTTAACTATGGCTACACCTTC. Translating it yields CASSPTVNYGYTF.

The rearrangement uses TRBV4-1 and TRBJ2-7, with D maybe TRBD2 (5 bases). Germline loops: CDR1 MGHRA, CDR2 YSYEKL. The V gene lost 3 bases and the J gene lost 2 bases, with 14 bases spanning the gap. The CDR3 runs 15 residues. The CDR3 protein is CASSQIPGLTYEQYF. Here the CDR3 DNA reads TGCGCCAGCAGCCAGATTCCGGGGTTGACCTACGAGCAGTACTTC.

This clone was seen just once. V is TRBV18 and J is TRBJ2-1; 10 bases are shared with TRBD2. Germline CDR1 KGHSH, CDR2 LQKENI. V shed 1 base, J shed 4 bases, and the junction held 1 base outside the gene matches. The CDR3 has 15 amino acids. The CDR3 DNA sequence: TGTGCCAGCTCACCACAGCGGGAGGGATACAATGAGCAGTTCTTC. Amino acid sequence: CASSPQREGYNEQFF.

The chain couples TRBV5-5 to TRBJ1-2, with unresolved D. Trimming pared 5 bases from V and 1 base from J, leaving 9 bases between. The CDR3 contains 13 residues. Germline values: CDR1 SGHKS, CDR2 YYEKEE (reference sequence). The CDR3 here is CASRGGSNYGYTF. DNA of the CDR3: TGTGCCAGCAGAGGCGGGAGTAACTATGGCTACACCTTC.

This clone was detected a few times. V gene TRBV5-1 combines with J gene TRBJ1-3, with D possibly being TRBD1 (6 bases). The V end lost 4 bases, the J end lost 0 bases, and 14 bases lay between the germline ends. CDR1 and CDR2 (germline): SGHRS, YFSETQ. The CDR3 runs 16 residues. The CDR3 region is CASSPGQLNSGNTIYF. CDR3 sequence (DNA): TGCGCCAGCAGCCCAGGACAGCTGAACTCTGGAAACACCATATATTTT.

The J gene is TRBJ1-1, the V gene TRBV5-1; 7 bases match TRBD1. Trimming took 0 bases from V and 7 from J; bases not matched to a gene: 6. This CDR3 contains 14 residues. Germline values: CDR1 SGHRS, CDR2 YFSETQ. In DNA form, the CDR3 reads TGCGCCAGCAGCTTGGCGGGACAGTCTAGTGAAGCTTTCTTT. Translated: CASSLAGQSSEAFF.

V is TRBV7-2 and J is TRBJ1-2; the match to TRBD1 covers 11 bases. CDR1 is SGHTA, CDR2 FQGNSA, per germline. V was clipped by 5 bases and J by 2 bases; unmatched bases: 7. The CDR3 is made up of 16 amino acids. This CDR3 reads CASSPGTGGLNYGYTF. The DNA for the CDR3 is TGTGCCAGCAGCCCGGGGACAGGGGGTTTAAACTATGGCTACACCTTC.

The CDR3 nucleotides are TGTGCCTGGAGTGTACGGAGGCAGGGCCGGGAGACAACCTTC. It encodes CAWSVRRQGRETTF. This chain joins TRBV30 and TRBJ1-2; D might be TRBD1 (5 bases). In germline, CDR1 is GTSNPN, CDR2 SVGIG (reference sequence). The CDR3 has 14 residues. V was shortened by 0 bases and J by 14 bases, with 22 bases between the two germline ends.

This chain uses TRBV27 with TRBJ1-1, with D tentatively TRBD1 (5 bases). V shed 2 bases and J shed 1 base, with 20 bases lying between them. The CDR3 is made up of 18 amino acids. Looked up from germline, CDR1 is MNHEY and CDR2 is SMNVEV (reference sequence). The CDR3 spells CASSLRGRSKGRNTEAFF. For the CDR3, the DNA is TGTGCCAGCAGTTTAAGGGGTCGTAGCAAGGGGAGGAACACTGAAGCTTTCTTT.

The rearrangement links TRBV7-9 to TRBJ1-1, with D uncertain. V lost 0 bases to trimming and J lost 1 base, with 3 bases between them. CDR1 is SEHNR, CDR2 FQNEAQ, per germline (reference sequence). This CDR3 has 13 amino acids. This CDR3 is CASSLAQNTEAFF. In DNA, the CDR3 is TGTGCCAGCAGCTTAGCCCAGAACACTGAAGCTTTCTTT.

This chain joins TRBV6-2 or TRBV6-3 and TRBJ1-2; 8 bases are a match to TRBD1. CDR3 length equals 16 residues. The V gene's germline CDR1 is MNHEY and CDR2 SVGEGT. V shed 0 bases and J 4 bases; nucleotides not matched to a gene: 7. The DNA for the CDR3 is TGTGCCAGCAGTTACTCGTCGGGACAGGCATTCTATGGCTACACCTTC. Translating it yields CASSYSSGQAFYGYTF.